The 21 T cell receptor beta chains in this list originate from one sample, sequenced in a study of cytotoxic CD8 clonotypes in ibrutinib-treated CLL. Method: immunoSEQ multiplex PCR; TCRdb's copy keeps in-frame clones and lacks some. The table records around 160,000 clones, about 80% of them present only once. The sequencing here drew on PBMCs, taken after 12 months of ibrutinib treatment. The receptors come from a human donor with chronic lymphocytic leukemia.

This clone was seen a handful of times. J is TRBJ1-1 and V is TRBV18; D unresolved. Germline V CDR1 and CDR2: KGHSH, LQKENI. The CDR3 covers 13 residues. Trimming pared 6 bases from V and 1 base from J, leaving 9 bases between. The DNA of the CDR3 is TGTGCCAGCTCTTTCTCCACGAACACTGAAGCTTTCTTT. Its protein is CASSFSTNTEAFF.

The chain has TRBV19 and TRBJ1-2; 7 bases agree with TRBD1. The germline CDR1 and CDR2 sequences are LNHDA and SQIVND (reference sequence). The CDR3 runs to 13 residues. J lost 0 bases, V lost 6 bases, and 1 base had no gene match. Written as DNA, the CDR3 is TGTGCCAGTAGGGGACAGACTAACTATGGCTACACCTTC. Translation gives CASRGQTNYGYTF.

In this sample, this clone turned up a few times. The chain employs TRBV18 and TRBJ1-2; D may be TRBD1 (6 bases). V was cut by 3 bases and J by 5 bases, with 10 bases left in between. Germline lookup yields CDR1 KGHSH and CDR2 LQKENI. This CDR3 comprises 13 residues. DNA for the CDR3: TGTGCCAGCTCACCCGACAGGCAGTATGGCTACACCTTC. It specifies CASSPDRQYGYTF.

The chain carries TRBV4-1 and TRBJ2-7; D might be TRBD1 or TRBD2, each matching 5 bases. The germline gives CDR1 MGHRA, CDR2 YSYEKL. V shed 4 bases and J shed 3 bases, with 16 bases lying between them. The CDR3 is 15 residues long. CDR3 in DNA: TGCGCCAGCAGCCCAGCGAGGGGCAACTACTACGAGCAGTACTTC. Its protein product is CASSPARGNYYEQYF.

V usage is TRBV6-4 and J usage is TRBJ2-7, with TRBD2 matching over 7 bases. The CDR3 covers 15 residues. Germline V gene sequence: CDR1 MRHNA, CDR2 SNTAGT. J lost 0 bases, V lost 6 bases, and 8 bases had no gene match. This CDR3 is CASSLEAGSSYEQYF. The CDR3 DNA follows: TGTGCCAGCAGCCTTGAAGCGGGATCCTCCTACGAGCAGTACTTC.

V gene TRBV14 combines with J gene TRBJ2-1, with D possibly being TRBD1 or TRBD2 (5 bases each). Deletions cut 2 bases from V and 11 bases from J, with 22 bases between. Germline assignment: CDR1 SGHDN and CDR2 FVKESK. The CDR3 consists of 16 residues. For the CDR3, the DNA is TGTGCCAGCAGCCAATGGGACGAGGGCTCGCCTCCCCAGCAGTTCTTC. It encodes CASSQWDEGSPPQQFF.

This sequence joins TRBV5-1 and TRBJ2-7; TRBD2 is a possible D gene (5 bases). This CDR3 is 15 amino acids long. Trimming pared 0 bases from V and 0 bases from J, leaving 10 bases between. The germline CDR1 and CDR2 sequences are SGHRS and YFSETQ. CDR3 DNA sequence: TGCGCCAGCAGCTTGGTTCCGGGGAGCTCCTACGAGCAGTACTTC. Its protein is CASSLVPGSSYEQYF.

This clone was found a few times. The V gene is TRBV2, the J gene TRBJ2-5; 10 bases map to TRBD1. There are 14 residues in the CDR3. Germline V lookup: CDR1 SNHLY, CDR2 FYNNEI. V lost 7 bases, J lost 1 base, and 3 bases stayed unmatched. The CDR3 nucleotides read TGTGCCAGCACCCGGGACAGGGGCCAAGAGACCCAGTACTTC. Amino acid sequence: CASTRDRGQETQYF.

The chain combines TRBV30 with TRBJ1-2; perhaps TRBD1 as D (5 bases). This CDR3 comprises 10 residues. The germline CDR1 and CDR2 sequences are GTSNPN and SVGIG (reference sequence). Trimming stripped 8 bases from V and 5 bases from J, with 9 bases between. CDR3: CAGALYGYTF. In DNA, the CDR3 is TGTGCCGGGGCCCTTTATGGCTACACCTTC.

This rearrangement joins TRBV7-9 to TRBJ2-2, with D perhaps being TRBD1 or TRBD2 (5 bases each). In germline, CDR1 is SEHNR, CDR2 FQNEAQ (reference sequence). The CDR3 runs to 15 residues. V was cut by 5 bases and J by 5 bases, with 15 bases left in between. The CDR3 here is CASSPGTRLTGELFF. In DNA form, the CDR3 reads TGTGCCAGCAGCCCAGGGACCAGATTGACCGGGGAGCTGTTTTTT.

The genes are TRBV5-1 and TRBJ2-7; 8 nucleotides match TRBD1. Per the germline V gene, CDR1 is SGHRS and CDR2 is YFSETQ. The CDR3 has 14 amino acids. After removal of 4 bases from V and 1 base from J, the junction contained 4 bases not matched to a gene. This CDR3 reads CASSLGQVSYEQYF. CDR3 sequence (DNA): TGCGCCAGCAGCCTGGGACAGGTATCCTACGAGCAGTACTTC.

J is TRBJ2-1 and V is TRBV2; D might be TRBD1 or TRBD2, each matching 5 bases. V was cut by 7 bases and J by 3 bases, with 13 bases left in between. The CDR3 is made up of 14 amino acids. CDR1 and CDR2 from the germline V gene are SNHLY and FYNNEI. CDR3 residues: CASKRQGGYNEQFF. CDR3 DNA: TGTGCCAGCAAGCGGCAGGGCGGCTACAATGAGCAGTTCTTC.

The chain employs TRBV28 and TRBJ1-2, with D perhaps matching TRBD1 (5 bases). CDR1 and CDR2 (germline): MDHEN, SYDVKM. The V and J ends lost 5 bases and 8 bases respectively, with 18 bases between them. CDR3 size: 14 residues. CDR3 in DNA: TGTGCCAGCAGTATTACCGGGACGGTCTACGGCTACACCTTC. Translating gives CASSITGTVYGYTF.

The rearrangement links TRBV30 to TRBJ2-2; 7 bases agree with TRBD1. CDR1 GTSNPN and CDR2 SVGIG come from the germline V gene (reference sequence). Trimming took 5 bases from V and 2 from J; bases not matched to a gene: 5. CDR3 length: 14 amino acids. CDR3 in amino acids: CAWGRGGNTGELFF. For the CDR3, the DNA is TGTGCCTGGGGGAGAGGGGGCAACACCGGGGAGCTGTTTTTT.

V usage is TRBV5-1 and J usage is TRBJ2-6, with D unresolved. This CDR3 spans 16 amino acids. Germline V gives CDR1 SGHRS, CDR2 YFSETQ. V gave up 0 bases and J gave up 0 bases, with 7 bases separating them. CDR3 sequence: CASSLEPVSGANVLTF. The CDR3 DNA reads as TGCGCCAGCAGCTTGGAGCCAGTCTCTGGGGCCAACGTCCTGACTTTC. Based on the CDR3 plus reference TRBV5-1 and TRBJ2-6, the full variable domain is KAGVTQTPRYLIKTRGQQVTLSCSPISGHRSVSWYQQTPGQGLQFLFEYFSETQRNKGNFPGRFSGRQFSNSRSEMNVSTLELGDSALYLCASSLEPVSGANVLTFGAGSRLTVL.

This chain connects TRBV12-5 to TRBJ2-1; no definite D call. CDR1 is LGHNT and CDR2 is FRNRAP in the germline V gene. Trimming stripped 0 bases from V and 9 bases from J, with 6 bases between. This CDR3 comprises 12 residues. The CDR3 region is CASGLVGSEQFF. In nucleotides, the CDR3 is TGTGCTAGTGGTTTGGTAGGTTCTGAGCAGTTCTTC.

The chain links TRBV9 to TRBJ1-3; possibly TRBD1 for D (5 bases). This CDR3 contains 17 residues. Germline CDR1 is SGDLS and CDR2 is YYNGEE. V dropped 0 bases and J dropped 0 bases, with 13 bases sitting between them. In DNA, the CDR3 is TGTGCCAGCAGCGTAGAGGGGCTGGGAAGCTCTGGAAACACCATATATTTT. This encodes CASSVEGLGSSGNTIYF.

The chain carries TRBV27 and TRBJ2-7, with D possibly being TRBD1 (6 bases). CDR3 size: 15 residues. From germline, CDR1 is MNHEY and CDR2 SMNVEV (reference sequence). V was shortened by 1 base and J by 3 bases, with 13 bases between the two germline ends. The CDR3 nucleotides are TGTGCCAGCAGTTTATTAGGACAGACCAGCTACGAGCAGTACTTC. Its translation is CASSLLGQTSYEQYF.

CDR3 protein: CASNRGLARASFGADTQYF. In nucleotides, the CDR3 is TGTGCCAGTAATAGGGGACTAGCGCGAGCCAGTTTCGGCGCAGATACGCAGTATTTT. The chain combines TRBV19 with TRBJ2-3, with TRBD2 matching over 10 bases. The CDR3 runs 19 residues. The germline V gene has CDR1 LNHDA and CDR2 SQIVND (reference sequence). With V trimmed by 7 bases and J by 4 bases, 20 bases remained unmatched.

The chain employs TRBV6-1 and TRBJ1-4, with TRBD1 as a possible D gene (6 bases). Between the trimmed V and J ends, which lost 3 bases and 4 bases, there was a span of 12 bases. Germline CDR1 is MNHNS and CDR2 is SASEGT. The CDR3 runs to 15 residues. The CDR3 loop reads CASSDRTAYNEKLFF. The CDR3 bases are TGTGCCAGCAGTGACCGGACAGCCTATAATGAAAAACTGTTTTTT.

This clone came up a few times. The chain links TRBV2 to TRBJ2-7; TRBD1 is a possible D gene (5 bases). V lost 8 bases to trimming and J lost 5 bases, with 10 bases between them. The CDR3 is 11 amino acids. Per germline, CDR1 SNHLY and CDR2 FYNNEI. The DNA for the CDR3 is TGTGCCAGCTCAGGGTTTGACGAGCAGTACTTC. As protein: CASSGFDEQYF.